This T cell receptor beta chain was recorded in a study of blood T cell repertoires in COVID-19. Only in-frame clones appear in the TCRdb table, and some are missing; sequencing was by immunoSEQ multiplex PCR. The sample has around 400,000 clones; 87% are singletons. CDR1 is SGDLS and CDR2 is YYNGEE in the germline V gene. V dropped 3 bases and J dropped 3 bases, with 13 bases sitting between them. The CDR3 consists of 14 residues. The V and J genes are TRBV9 and TRBJ2-7, with TRBD1 as a possible D gene (6 bases). The source of this sequence is a woman aged 60-75 years with COVID-19, enrolled during active disease. Input material: peripheral blood. The CDR3 sequence is CASSAGTSIYEQYF. The CDR3 DNA sequence: TGTGCCAGCAGCGCTGGGACATCGATCTACGAGCAGTACTTC.